What follows are 17 T cell receptor beta chains derived from one specimen sequenced in a study of shared clonotypes between healthy human individuals. Method: immunoSEQ multiplex PCR; TCRdb's copy keeps in-frame clones and lacks some. The profile shows millions of clones, more than 80% of them singletons. Sequencing was carried out using naive CD4+ T cells sorted from blood. Specified subset: CD45RA+ positively selected. The origin of the receptors is a man aged 18 to 30 in good health.

The chain combines TRBV11-3 with TRBJ2-3, with no clear D. The CDR3 is 16 amino acids. Trimming cost V 1 base and J 1 base, with 12 bases left between them. Germline V gene data show CDR1 as SGHNT and CDR2 as YENEEA. CDR3 in DNA: TGTGCCAGCAGCTTAGTATCCGGAAGCGGCACAGATACGCAGTATTTT. This gives the protein CASSLVSGSGTDTQYF.

The rearrangement uses TRBV5-5 and TRBJ2-7; 7 bases map to TRBD1. This CDR3 region has 13 residues. Germline values: CDR1 SGHKS, CDR2 YYEKEE (reference sequence). V lost 4 bases, J lost 7 bases, and 8 bases stayed unmatched. The CDR3: CASSPDRVWEQYF. For the CDR3, the DNA is TGTGCCAGCAGCCCAGACAGGGTATGGGAGCAGTACTTC. Combining the CDR3 with reference TRBV5-5 and TRBJ2-7 gives the whole variable domain DAGVTQSPTHLIKTRGQQVTLRCSPISGHKSVSWYQQVLGQGPQFIFQYYEKEERGRGNFPDRFSARQFPNYSSELNVNALLLGDSALYLCASSPDRVWEQYFGPGTRLTVT.

The J gene is TRBJ1-1, the V gene TRBV18; maybe TRBD1 (6 bases). Germline V gene sequence: CDR1 KGHSH, CDR2 LQKENI. V dropped 0 bases and J dropped 1 base, with 24 bases sitting between them. There are 20 residues in the CDR3. The CDR3 reads CASSPPKGGGGLGKNTEAFF. The CDR3 DNA is TGTGCCAGCTCACCACCGAAGGGGGGAGGAGGGCTTGGTAAGAACACTGAAGCTTTCTTT.

This rearrangement joins TRBV5-1 to TRBJ2-5, with D perhaps matching TRBD1 (6 bases). The CDR3 is made up of 17 amino acids. The V end lost 0 bases, the J end lost 3 bases, and 18 bases lay between the germline ends. Germline assignment: CDR1 SGHRS and CDR2 YFSETQ. The CDR3 spells CASSLALLSGAKETQYF. Here the CDR3 DNA reads TGCGCCAGCAGCTTGGCCTTATTATCAGGGGCCAAAGAGACCCAGTACTTC.

The chain carries TRBV5-1 and TRBJ2-1; tentatively, D is TRBD2 (5 bases). The CDR3 consists of 14 residues. Germline CDR1 reads SGHRS; CDR2 reads YFSETQ. Trimming removed 1 base at V and 4 bases at J, with 9 bases between. The CDR3 nucleotides are TGCGCCAGCAGCTTGCGGGGAGAGTACAATGAGCAGTTCTTC. Protein sequence: CASSLRGEYNEQFF.

The rearrangement links TRBV9 to TRBJ1-5; 7 bases are a match to TRBD1. CDR3 length: 15 amino acids. V lost 0 bases, J lost 7 bases, and 7 bases stayed unmatched. CDR1 is SGDLS, CDR2 YYNGEE, per germline. This CDR3 reads CASSVGDSRGQPQHF. CDR3 nucleotides: TGTGCCAGCAGCGTAGGGGACAGCCGGGGACAGCCCCAGCATTTT.

The V call is TRBV5-1, the J call TRBJ2-5, with 10 bases lining up with TRBD2. The CDR3 runs 14 residues. The trim removed 4 bases at V and 4 bases at J, leaving 4 bases unmatched. Per germline, CDR1 SGHRS and CDR2 YFSETQ. CDR3 loop: CASSLAGAPETQYF. In nucleotides, the CDR3 is TGCGCCAGCAGCCTAGCGGGAGCCCCAGAGACCCAGTACTTC.

A few counts support this clone. The rearrangement joins TRBV28 to TRBJ1-2, with a tentative D call TRBD1 (6 bases). Looked up from germline, CDR1 is MDHEN and CDR2 is SYDVKM. The CDR3 spans 12 residues. Trimming stripped 6 bases from V and 8 bases from J, with 13 bases between. CDR3 in DNA: TGTGCCAGCAGCACACAGGGTCAGGGCTACACCTTC. As protein: CASSTQGQGYTF.

The J gene is TRBJ1-4, the V gene TRBV10-2; D unclear. This CDR3 contains 17 residues. V gave up 6 bases and J gave up 8 bases, with 25 bases separating them. Germline CDR1 WSHSY, CDR2 SAAADI. This chain's CDR3 is CASSPDETISKREKLFF. The CDR3, as DNA: TGCGCCAGCAGCCCCGACGAAACCATTTCTAAGAGGGAAAAACTGTTTTTT.

The chain is built from TRBV29-1 and TRBJ2-7; 12 bases line up with TRBD1. This CDR3 contains 15 residues. The germline V gene has CDR1 SQVTM and CDR2 ANQGSEA. After removal of 0 bases from V and 5 bases from J, the junction contained 5 bases not matched to a gene. The DNA for the CDR3 is TGCAGCGTTGAAGATCGGGACAGGGGGCACGACGAGCAGTACTTC. Translation: CSVEDRDRGHDEQYF.

This rearrangement joins TRBV27 to TRBJ2-1; 7 nucleotides agree with TRBD2. Trimming at V came to 5 bases and at J to 0 bases, leaving 4 bases not matched to a gene. Germline V gene data show CDR1 as MNHEY and CDR2 as SMNVEV (reference sequence). This CDR3 contains 15 residues. CDR3 coding DNA: TGTGCCAGCAGTCCTAGCGGTAGCTCCTACAATGAGCAGTTCTTC. It specifies CASSPSGSSYNEQFF.

Of note for this clone: This sample includes further DNA sequences coding for the same CDR3. V usage is TRBV2 and J usage is TRBJ1-1; D unclear. Germline values: CDR1 SNHLY, CDR2 FYNNEI. Trimming cost V 3 bases and J 1 base, with 6 bases left between them. The CDR3 is made up of 13 amino acids. CDR3 DNA: TGTGCCAGCAGTGAGGAGGGGAACACTGAAGCTTTCTTT. Its translation is CASSEEGNTEAFF.

CDR3 loop: CASSPRLAGTHNEQFF. CDR3 in DNA: TGTGCCAGCAGCCCCCGCCTAGCGGGCACACACAATGAGCAGTTCTTC. The rearrangement links TRBV9 to TRBJ2-1, with TRBD2 matching over 8 bases. V lost 4 bases to trimming and J lost 5 bases; unmatched junction nucleotides: 11. Germline lookup yields CDR1 SGDLS and CDR2 YYNGEE. The CDR3 is made up of 16 amino acids.

This clone was observed a few times. This chain uses TRBV30 with TRBJ1-3, with D perhaps matching TRBD1 (5 bases). Trimming took 2 bases from V and 0 from J, leaving 11 bases between them. This CDR3 contains 15 residues. Germline V gene lookup returns CDR1 GTSNPN and CDR2 SVGIG (reference sequence). The CDR3 here is CAWSLGTRSGNTIYF. CDR3 bases: TGTGCCTGGAGTTTGGGGACTCGCTCTGGAAACACCATATATTTT.

The chain uses TRBV5-4 and TRBJ2-7; D might be TRBD2 (5 bases). The CDR3 loop spans 15 amino acids. The V end was cut by 5 bases, the J end by 2 bases, with 17 bases between. CDR1 and CDR2 (germline): SGHNT, YYREEE (reference sequence). In DNA form, the CDR3 reads TGTGCCAGCAGTGCAGCTCCCGACTACGCCTACGAGCAGTACTTC. It codes for CASSAAPDYAYEQYF.

The gene calls are TRBV2 and TRBJ1-5; D unclear. The germline V gene encodes CDR1 SNHLY and CDR2 FYNNEI. V was clipped by 5 bases and J by 0 bases, with 11 bases between them. The CDR3 has 15 amino acids. The CDR3 DNA reads TGTGCCAGCAGTCCATTCACGGGTAGCAATCAGCCCCAGCATTTT. This gives the protein CASSPFTGSNQPQHF.

This chain connects TRBV2 to TRBJ2-1, with TRBD1 as a possible D gene (5 bases). The CDR3 spans 13 residues. Germline values: CDR1 SNHLY, CDR2 FYNNEI. With 5 bases removed from V and 2 bases from J, the gap between germline ends came to 7 bases. For the CDR3, the DNA is TGTGCCAGCAGTCTGACAGCCTACAATGAGCAGTTCTTC. Protein sequence: CASSLTAYNEQFF.